This T cell receptor (beta chain) was identified in a study of blood T cells in healthy people across ages. At the level of the study: Capturing about one barcoded beta molecule per two T cells was achieved by template switching. Study-level findings and limits: Donors of long life had a larger count of naive CD4+ cells and greater diversity than aged donors.

Germline assignment: CDR1 DFQATT and CDR2 SNEGSKA (reference sequence). CDR3 length equals 15 residues. V shed 6 bases, J shed 1 base, and the junction held 6 bases outside the gene matches. The authors ran a second PCR of about 6 to 12 cycles using a sample-barcoded 5' primer and a J-beta primer mix. Paired-end reads containing CDR3 totaled no fewer than 2.5 million for each sample. MiXCR was run by TCRdb on the 5' RACE reads, yielding one entry per CDR3 protein. The sample includes around 2 million distinct CDR3 sequences, 30% to 40% of them seen just once. RNA extraction gave at least 5.5 micrograms of total RNA per sample. To note about this clonotype: The antigen is undetermined.

This TCR was recovered from a human donor in good health. The chain uses TRBV20-1 and TRBJ2-5, with 12 bases fitting TRBD2. Sequencing was done on a sample of blood. CDR3 coding DNA: TGCAGTGCGCCGACTAGCGGGGGTCTCCAAGAGACCCAGTACTTC. It translates to CSAPTSGGLQETQYF.